The 11 T cell receptor beta chains below come from one sample, sequenced in a study of T cell responses to AZD1222 COVID-19 vaccine. Data came from immunoSEQ multiplex PCR; TCRdb stores just in-frame clones and leaves some out. This sample yields 100,000 or so clones, of which roughly 88% are seen a single time; 13% belongs to the top ten. The sequenced sample was peripheral blood, obtained on day 0 of AZD1222 vaccination. The receptors originated from an adult in good health.

The V gene is TRBV29-1, the J gene TRBJ2-5, with D possibly being TRBD1 (6 bases). CDR1 and CDR2 (germline): SQVTM, ANQGSEA. This CDR3 contains 15 residues. V shed 1 base and J shed 4 bases, with 16 bases lying between them. Written as DNA, the CDR3 is TGCAGCGTTGAAGGGCCCACAGGGTCGTTAGAGACCCAGTACTTC. Amino acid sequence: CSVEGPTGSLETQYF.

This chain uses TRBV29-1 with TRBJ1-1, with a weak D call TRBD1 (6 bases). Looked up from germline, CDR1 is SQVTM and CDR2 is ANQGSEA. The CDR3 is 14 amino acids. Between the trimmed V and J ends, which lost 6 bases and 1 base, there was a span of 15 bases. The chain's CDR3 is CSVGGAGANTEAFF. Written as DNA, the CDR3 is TGCAGCGTCGGCGGGGCAGGGGCGAACACTGAAGCTTTCTTT.

This chain uses TRBV3-1 (or the pseudogene TRBV3-2) with TRBJ1-2, with a possible D match to TRBD1 (6 bases). V lost 0 bases, J lost 1 base, and 15 bases lay in between. CDR1 is LGHDT and CDR2 is YNNKEL in the germline V gene (reference sequence). The CDR3 covers 17 residues. CDR3 in DNA: TGTGCCAGCAGCCAAGAGGCCCAGGGGATAAATAACTATGGCTACACCTTC. Protein product: CASSQEAQGINNYGYTF.

The chain joins TRBV19 to TRBJ1-6; D remains unclear. V shed 5 bases and J shed 10 bases, with 9 bases lying between them. Germline CDR1 and CDR2: LNHDA and SQIVND (reference sequence). The CDR3 sequence is 12 residues long. The CDR3 spells CASSPFGSPLHF. CDR3 nucleotides: TGTGCCAGTAGTCCATTCGGATCACCCCTCCACTTT.

V is TRBV29-1 and J is TRBJ1-4; maybe TRBD1 (5 bases). The CDR3 has 12 amino acids. From germline, CDR1 is SQVTM and CDR2 ANQGSEA. V lost 8 bases and J 8 bases, leaving 15 bases between the germline ends. This CDR3 is CSSTLGDEKLFF. CDR3 nucleotide sequence: TGCAGCTCAACCCTAGGGGACGAAAAACTGTTTTTT.

The chain couples TRBV19 to TRBJ1-5, with 7 positions matching TRBD1. Germline CDR1 and CDR2: LNHDA and SQIVND (reference sequence). V lost 6 bases to trimming and J lost 0 bases; unmatched junction nucleotides: 5. The CDR3 is 15 amino acids. The CDR3 sequence is CASRTTGDSNQPQHF. For the CDR3, the DNA is TGTGCCAGTAGAACTACAGGGGATAGCAATCAGCCCCAGCATTTT. The entire variable domain, with the rest obtained from reference TRBV19 and TRBJ1-5, is as follows: DGGITQSPKYLFRKEGQNVTLSCEQNLNHDAMYWYRQDPGQGLRLIYYSQIVNDFQKGDIAEGYSVSREKKESFPLTVTSAQKNPTAFYLCASRTTGDSNQPQHFGDGTRLSIL.

The V and J genes are TRBV2 and TRBJ2-2; the D gene is possibly TRBD1 (6 bases). This CDR3 region has 15 residues. Trimming removed 3 bases at V and 4 bases at J, with 12 bases between. Germline CDR1 is SNHLY and CDR2 is FYNNEI. The DNA for the CDR3 is TGTGCCAGCAGTGACCAACAGGGATCCACCGGGGAGCTGTTTTTT. It translates to CASSDQQGSTGELFF.

This chain joins TRBV21-1 and TRBJ1-6; TRBD1 was called by the table and not checked on the DNA. TRBV21-1 has pseudogene status. The CDR3 consists of 15 residues. The CDR3 here is CASSKGNRNKSPLHF. The DNA for the CDR3 is TGTGCCAGCAGCAAAGGCAACAGGAACAAATCACCCCTCCACTTT.

CDR3 region: CASSQELTASNYGYTF. DNA of the CDR3: TGTGCCAGCAGCCAAGAGTTAACCGCGTCTAACTATGGCTACACCTTC. The rearrangement uses TRBV14 and TRBJ1-2; D is unresolved. Germline V CDR1 and CDR2: SGHDN, FVKESK. The CDR3 loop spans 16 amino acids. V was trimmed by 0 bases and J by 0 bases, leaving 11 bases between them.

This chain connects TRBV30 to TRBJ1-1, with D possibly being TRBD1 (6 bases). V lost 4 bases and J lost 11, with 20 bases in between. The CDR3 covers 13 residues. Germline V CDR1 and CDR2: GTSNPN, SVGIG (reference sequence). The CDR3: CAWMAGASFPAFF. The CDR3 DNA reads TGTGCCTGGATGGCGGGGGCTAGTTTTCCGGCTTTCTTT.

This chain connects TRBV27 to TRBJ2-3, with D perhaps matching TRBD2 (7 bases). Trimming cost V 6 bases and J 12 bases, with 22 bases left between them. The CDR3 is 14 amino acids. The V gene's germline CDR1 is MNHEY and CDR2 SMNVEV (reference sequence). The CDR3 DNA follows: TGTGCCAGCAGGGCCTGGGGGGGCAGCAGTATTCAGTATTTT. Residues: CASRAWGGSSIQYF.